This TCR beta chain was documented in a study of cytomegalovirus exposure and HLA in healthy donors. Germline loops: CDR1 LGHNA, CDR2 YNFKEQ. V shed 1 base and J shed 5 bases, with 12 bases lying between them. This CDR3 has 15 residues. Use of 60 Vbeta and 13 Jbeta primers characterized the PCR. Measured with immunoSEQ multiplex PCR; TCRdb has only the in-frame clones, and not every one. The table records more than 150,000 clones, about four fifths of them present only once. The chain employs TRBV4-2 and TRBJ1-3, with D unclear. Sequenced sample: PBMCs. The sequence was collected from a woman aged 25-40 years in good health and CMV-seronegative. The CDR3 region is CASSQGSAGRNTIYF. The CDR3, as DNA: TGTGCCAGCAGCCAAGGTTCCGCAGGAAGAAACACCATATATTTT.